One and the same sample provided the 21 T cell receptor beta chains below, sequenced in a study of cytomegalovirus exposure and HLA in healthy donors. Profiled with immunoSEQ multiplex PCR; TCRdb holds only in-frame clones, not every one. The sample carries under 300,000 clones, approximately 83% recorded once. The sample consisted of PBMCs. These receptors all come from a young woman in good health and CMV-seronegative.

The J gene is TRBJ2-5, the V gene TRBV2, with 7 positions matching TRBD2. The CDR3 sequence is 14 residues long. V lost 2 bases to trimming and J lost 2 bases; unmatched junction nucleotides: 2. Germline-derived CDR1 and CDR2 are SNHLY and FYNNEI. Here the CDR3 reads CASSEPSGQETQYF. The CDR3 DNA sequence: TGTGCCAGCAGTGAACCTAGCGGACAAGAGACCCAGTACTTC.

The chain links TRBV12-5 to TRBJ2-5; the D gene is possibly TRBD1 (6 bases). V was pared by 1 base and J by 1 base, with 13 bases between. Germline lookup yields CDR1 LGHNT and CDR2 FRNRAP. This CDR3 comprises 16 residues. CDR3 sequence (DNA): TGTGCTAGTGGTTTGGGAGCCGGGACACTCCAAGAGACCCAGTACTTC. Its translation is CASGLGAGTLQETQYF.

This clone appeared a few times. V usage is TRBV6-1 and J usage is TRBJ2-7; D might be TRBD1 (6 bases). CDR1 and CDR2 (germline): MNHNS, SASEGT. The V end lost 2 bases, the J end lost 3 bases, and 11 bases lay between the germline ends. There are 14 residues in the CDR3. The DNA for the CDR3 is TGTGCCAGCAGTGAACAAACAGGGTACTACGAGCAGTACTTC. It yields the protein CASSEQTGYYEQYF.

This clone was picked up one time. This chain uses TRBV25-1 with TRBJ1-1; 8 nucleotides agree with TRBD1. The germline V gene encodes CDR1 MGHDK and CDR2 SYGVNS. The J segment lost 0 bases and the V segment lost 1 base, leaving 4 bases of the junction unmatched. This CDR3 region has 16 residues. CDR3 in DNA: TGTGCCAGCAGTGAATCCCCGACAGGGGTGAACACTGAAGCTTTCTTT. It encodes CASSESPTGVNTEAFF.

The gene calls are TRBV29-1 and TRBJ1-1; 7 nucleotides match TRBD1. The CDR3 is made up of 13 amino acids. Germline assignment: CDR1 SQVTM and CDR2 ANQGSEA. Trimming removed 6 bases from V and 0 bases from J; junction bases left unmatched: 4. This chain's CDR3 is CSVGDSLNTEAFF. The CDR3 bases are TGCAGCGTGGGGGACAGCTTGAACACTGAAGCTTTCTTT.

This rearrangement joins TRBV6-5 to TRBJ2-1; TRBD2 aligns across 13 bases. Unmatched junction bases numbered 1, after V lost 4 bases and J lost 4 bases. Germline CDR1 and CDR2: MNHEY and SVGAGI. This CDR3 contains 15 residues. CDR3 in amino acids: CASSLLAGGYNEQFF. The CDR3 bases are TGTGCCAGCAGTTTACTAGCGGGGGGGTACAATGAGCAGTTCTTC.

This chain links TRBV9 with TRBJ1-4, with 11 bases fitting TRBD1. The CDR3 consists of 15 residues. CDR1 is SGDLS, CDR2 YYNGEE, per germline. Trimming cost V 3 bases and J 5 bases; bases outside gene matches: 3. This CDR3 is CASSAGTGGNEKLFF. As DNA, the CDR3 is TGTGCCAGCAGCGCCGGGACAGGGGGAAATGAAAAACTGTTTTTT.

The chain has TRBV1 and TRBJ2-2; the table names TRBD2, a call not compared with the DNA. TRBV1 is a pseudogene locus. The CDR3 runs to 18 residues. CDR3 loop: CTSSHELAGATDTGELFF. CDR3 DNA: TGCACCAGCAGCCATGAACTAGCGGGGGCCACCGACACCGGGGAGCTGTTTTTT.

The chain combines TRBV6-5 with TRBJ1-1, with D tentatively TRBD1 (6 bases). The CDR3 extends over 14 amino acids. Per the germline V gene, CDR1 is MNHEY and CDR2 is SVGAGI. V was cut by 2 bases and J by 4 bases, with 11 bases left in between. CDR3 sequence: CASSYGQRTTEAFF. DNA for the CDR3: TGTGCCAGCAGTTACGGACAGAGGACCACTGAAGCTTTCTTT.

This clone was observed once. This chain uses TRBV7-8 with TRBJ2-6; 10 positions match TRBD1. The ends lost 8 bases at V and 3 bases at J; junction bases unmatched: 10. Germline lookup yields CDR1 SGHVS and CDR2 FQNEAQ. The CDR3 runs 17 residues. The CDR3 reads CASPRDRGFGGANVLTF. The CDR3 bases are TGTGCCAGCCCGCGGGACAGGGGATTCGGTGGGGCCAACGTCCTGACTTTC.

The chain recombines TRBV9 with TRBJ1-1; D possibly corresponds to TRBD1 (6 bases). CDR1 and CDR2 from the germline V gene are SGDLS and YYNGEE. This CDR3 contains 18 residues. Trimming cost V 2 bases and J 0 bases, with 20 bases left between them. CDR3 sequence reads: CASSVTTGKTGMNTEAFF. The CDR3, as DNA: TGTGCCAGCAGCGTGACCACAGGGAAAACTGGGATGAACACTGAAGCTTTCTTT. Based on the CDR3 plus reference TRBV9 and TRBJ1-1, the full variable domain is DSGVTQTPKHLITATGQRVTLRCSPRSGDLSVYWYQQSLDQGLQFLIQYYNGEERAKGNILERFSAQQFPDLHSELNLSSLELGDSALYFCASSVTTGKTGMNTEAFFGQGTRLTVV.

This clone was seen only a few times. J is TRBJ1-1 and V is TRBV7-6; the match to TRBD1 covers 9 bases. Germline lookup yields CDR1 SGHVS and CDR2 FNYEAQ. The CDR3 is made up of 15 amino acids. V was pared by 5 bases and J by 4 bases, with 8 bases of the junction left unmatched. The CDR3, as DNA: TGTGCCAGCAGCCAGGGACAGGGCGGGGGCACTGAAGCTTTCTTT. This sequence encodes CASSQGQGGGTEAFF.

DNA of the CDR3: TGTGCCAGCAGTTTATCGAACCCAGGGGAAGGCAGTGGCGGAGCTGAAGCTTTCTTT. Encoded protein: CASSLSNPGEGSGGAEAFF. V gene TRBV27 combines with J gene TRBJ1-1; D may be TRBD1 (6 bases). Germline CDR1 and CDR2: MNHEY and SMNVEV (reference sequence). Trimming pared 0 bases from V and 6 bases from J, leaving 26 bases between. The CDR3 is made up of 19 amino acids.

This chain uses TRBV7-9 with TRBJ1-3; 9 positions match TRBD1. Germline CDR1 and CDR2: SEHNR and FQNEAQ (reference sequence). There are 13 residues in the CDR3. V lost 0 bases, J lost 15 bases, and 6 bases stayed unmatched. CDR3 loop: CASSLAPTGQGYF. CDR3 nucleotide sequence: TGTGCCAGCAGCTTAGCGCCTACGGGACAGGGATATTTT.

The chain links TRBV7-2 to TRBJ2-7; no definite D call. The CDR3 runs to 11 residues. The V gene's germline CDR1 is SGHTA and CDR2 FQGNSA. V lost 7 bases, J lost 7 bases, and 11 bases lay in between. CDR3 nucleotide sequence: TGTGCCAGCACCTTCTTGCGGGAGCAGTACTTC. Translation: CASTFLREQYF.

The chain recombines TRBV28 with TRBJ2-7, with 9 bases fitting TRBD1. Germline assignment: CDR1 MDHEN and CDR2 SYDVKM. J was trimmed by 7 bases and V by 1 base; bases with no gene match: 2. The CDR3 totals 13 residues. In DNA form, the CDR3 reads TGTGCCAGCAGTTTATCAGGGACAGGGGAGCAGTACTTC. Translation: CASSLSGTGEQYF.

The V and J genes are TRBV2 and TRBJ2-7, with D possibly matching TRBD2 (7 bases). V was pared by 1 base and J by 7 bases, with 14 bases between. CDR3 length: 14 residues. CDR1 and CDR2 from the germline V gene are SNHLY and FYNNEI. CDR3 DNA sequence: TGTGCCAGCAGTGAAGGGGAGGGACACCGGGAGCAGTACTTC. Encoded protein: CASSEGEGHREQYF.

The chain carries TRBV6-5 and TRBJ1-2, with 10 nucleotides matching TRBD1. The CDR3 has 14 amino acids. CDR1 is MNHEY, CDR2 SVGAGI, per germline. J gave up 7 bases and V 4 bases, and 6 bases lay outside the gene matches. For the CDR3, the DNA is TGTGCCAGCAGTTTCAGACAGGGGGCCGGTGGCTACACCTTC. Residues: CASSFRQGAGGYTF.

This clone was counted between two and nine times. This chain links TRBV2 with TRBJ2-1; 7 bases agree with TRBD2. The V segment lost 8 bases and the J segment 4 bases; nucleotides outside the gene matches: 8. Germline V gene lookup returns CDR1 SNHLY and CDR2 FYNNEI. The CDR3 totals 14 residues. CDR3 DNA: TGTGCCAGCCAAACCGGGACTACTTACAATGAGCAGTTCTTC. Residues: CASQTGTTYNEQFF.

This chain uses TRBV4-3 with TRBJ2-1; 10 nucleotides align to TRBD2. In germline, CDR1 is LGHNA, CDR2 YSLEER. J gave up 9 bases and V 0 bases, and 8 bases lay outside the gene matches. This CDR3 has 16 amino acids. CDR3 protein: CASSQEKRGGQSEQFF. The CDR3, as DNA: TGCGCCAGCAGCCAAGAGAAGCGGGGGGGCCAATCTGAGCAGTTCTTC.

This sequence joins TRBV4-3 and TRBJ2-7; maybe TRBD1 (6 bases). V shed 5 bases and J shed 1 base, with 24 bases lying between them. The germline gives CDR1 LGHNA, CDR2 YSLEER. This CDR3 is 18 amino acids long. The CDR3 reads CASSVETISGTRSYEQYF. The CDR3 DNA reads as TGCGCCAGCAGCGTAGAAACCATTTCCGGGACACGGTCCTACGAGCAGTACTTC.